Listed below are T cell receptor beta chains from one sample, sequenced in a study of graft-versus-host responses after intestinal transplantation. The protocol was immunoSEQ multiplex PCR, while the TCRdb copy is restricted to in-frame clones and leaves out a portion. Counted here are more than 45,000 clones, around 90% occurring once; the ten biggest clones make up about 2.9%. This material consisted of PBMCs, taken approximately 120 days after intestinal transplantation. All receptors derive from a human patient who received an intestinal transplant, so some T cells may come from the graft donor. The CDR3 runs from the conserved cysteine through the conserved F or W. A D gene is named only where the DNA matches it firmly. Clone sizes are given selectively: once, few, many, or a class where the clone is expanded.

>NA|NA|TRBV2|15|TRBJ2-7
TGTGCCAGCAGTGATTTCCCCCTCGCGGGGTACGAGCAGTACTTC
CASSDFPLAGYEQYF
>NA|NA|TRBV27|14|TRBJ2-5
TGTGCCAGCCGCCGCGTTATTAGCGGCGAGACCCAGTACTTC
CASRRVISGETQYF
>NA|TRBD2|TRBV4-2|16|TRBJ2-2
TGTGCCAGCAGCCCCCTGGGAGGGAAGGGCACCGGGGAGCTGTTTTTT
CASSPLGGKGTGELFF
>NA|NA|TRBV11-2|14|TRBJ2-5
TGTGCCAGCAGCCCGGGACCGGGGGAAGAGACCCAGTACTTC
CASSPGPGEETQYF
>NA|TRBD2|TRBV7-8|17|TRBJ2-5
TGTGCCAGCAGCTTAGAGGCTAGCGGGAGGGGAGCGGAGACCCAGTACTTC
CASSLEASGRGAETQYF
>NA|TRBD2|TRBV30|16|TRBJ2-2
TGTGCCTGGATCGGGGGGGACGCATCGAACACCGGGGAGCTGTTTTTT
CAWIGGDASNTGELFF
>NA|TRBD2|TRBV9|16|TRBJ2-5
TGTGCCAGCAGCGTAGGCACTAGCGGGGGGGAAGAGACCCAGTACTTC
CASSVGTSGGEETQYF
>once|TRBD2|TRBV11-2|14|TRBJ2-4
TGTGCCAGCAGCTCTCCCCGCGGGGGAGACATTCAGTACTTC
CASSSPRGGDIQYF
>NA|NA|TRBV6-5|14|TRBJ1-2
TGTGCCAGCAGCCCACGCTTGACAGGTCCTGGCTACACCTTC
CASSPRLTGPGYTF
>NA|TRBD2|TRBV5-1|15|TRBJ2-1
TGCGCCAGCAGCTTGGGCGGGGGACCCTACAATGAGCAGTTCTTC
CASSLGGGPYNEQFF
>NA|NA|TRBV28|15|TRBJ1-6
TGTGCCAGCAGTTTAGCGGGTCTACCGAATTCACCCCTCCACTTT
CASSLAGLPNSPLHF
>NA|NA|TRBV9|13|TRBJ1-3
TGTGCCAGCAGCGCCACAGGGGGAAACACCATATATTTT
CASSATGGNTIYF
>NA|NA|TRBV11-2|11|TRBJ2-7
TGTGCCAGCAGCTTAGTGGGCGAGCAGTACTTC
CASSLVGEQYF
>NA|TRBD1|TRBV23-1|16|TRBJ1-4
TGCGCCAGCCGCATTTTCCGGGACAGCTCTAATGAAAAACTGTTTTTT
CASRIFRDSSNEKLFF
>NA|TRBD1|TRBV4-1|15|TRBJ2-7
TGCGCCAGCAGCCCTCGGACAGGTGATTCCTACGAGCAGTACTTC
CASSPRTGDSYEQYF
>NA|NA|TRBV2|12|TRBJ2-7
TGTGCCAGCAGTGAAGCTTGGGGATCTCGGTACTTC
CASSEAWGSRYF
>few|NA|TRBV28|12|TRBJ2-2
TGTGCCAGCAGTAAGGACACCGGGGAGCTGTTTTTT
CASSKDTGELFF
>NA|NA|TRBV28|14|TRBJ2-6
TGTGCCAGCACTCCTTCGTGGGGGGCCAACGTCCTGACTTTC
CASTPSWGANVLTF
>NA|NA|TRBV29-1|15|TRBJ1-2
TGCAGCGTTGAAGGCTCCTACAGGCCTCCCTATGGCTACACCTTC
CSVEGSYRPPYGYTF
>NA|NA|TRBV19|13|TRBJ1-2
TGTGCCAGTAGTATACAAGGGAACTATGGCTACACCTTC
CASSIQGNYGYTF
>NA|NA|TRBV5-4|15|TRBJ1-5
TGTGCCAGCAGCTTAAAGGGGGAGGACAATCAGCCCCAGCATTTT
CASSLKGEDNQPQHF
>once|TRBD2|TRBV15|18|TRBJ2-3
TGTGCCACCAGCAGAGATTGGGGTAGCGGGGGGGGCACAGATACGCAGTATTTT
CATSRDWGSGGGTDTQYF
>NA|NA|TRBV18|16|TRBJ1-6
TGTGCCAGCTCACCGGTGGTTGGGACCTATAATTCACCCCCCCACTTT
CASSPVVGTYNSPPHF